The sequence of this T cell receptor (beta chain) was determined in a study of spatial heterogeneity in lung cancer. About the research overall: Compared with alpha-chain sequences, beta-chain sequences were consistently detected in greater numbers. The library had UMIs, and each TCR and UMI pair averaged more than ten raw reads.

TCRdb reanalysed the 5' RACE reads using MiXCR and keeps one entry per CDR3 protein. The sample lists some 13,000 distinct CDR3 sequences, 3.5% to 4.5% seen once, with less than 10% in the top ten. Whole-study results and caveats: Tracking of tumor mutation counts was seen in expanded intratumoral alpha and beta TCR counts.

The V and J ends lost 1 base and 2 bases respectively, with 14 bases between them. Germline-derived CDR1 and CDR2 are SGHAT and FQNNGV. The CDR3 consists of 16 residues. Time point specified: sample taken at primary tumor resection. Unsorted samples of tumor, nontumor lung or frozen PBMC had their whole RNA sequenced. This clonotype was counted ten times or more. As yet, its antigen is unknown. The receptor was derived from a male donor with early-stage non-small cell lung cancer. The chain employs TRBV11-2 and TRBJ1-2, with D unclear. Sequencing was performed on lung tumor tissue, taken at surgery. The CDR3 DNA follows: TGTGCCAGCAGCTTAGTGGTAGGGCTGGTCAACTATGGCTACACCTTC. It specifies CASSLVVGLVNYGYTF.